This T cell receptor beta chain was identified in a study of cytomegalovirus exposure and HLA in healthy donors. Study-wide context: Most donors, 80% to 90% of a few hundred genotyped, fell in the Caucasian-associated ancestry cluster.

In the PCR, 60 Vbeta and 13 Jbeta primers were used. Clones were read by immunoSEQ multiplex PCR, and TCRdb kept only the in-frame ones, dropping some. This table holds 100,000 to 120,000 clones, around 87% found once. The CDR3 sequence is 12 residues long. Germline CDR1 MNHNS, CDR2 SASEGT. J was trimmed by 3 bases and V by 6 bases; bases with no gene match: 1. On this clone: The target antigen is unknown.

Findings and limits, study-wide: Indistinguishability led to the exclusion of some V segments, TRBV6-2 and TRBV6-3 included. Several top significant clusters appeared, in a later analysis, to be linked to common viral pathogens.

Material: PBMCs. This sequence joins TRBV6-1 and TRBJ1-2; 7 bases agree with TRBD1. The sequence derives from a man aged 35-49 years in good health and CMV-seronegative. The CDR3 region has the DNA TGTGCCAGCAGCGGGACAGACTATGGCTACACCTTC. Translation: CASSGTDYGYTF.